This is a list of T cell receptor beta chains from one sample in a study of blood T cell repertoires in COVID-19. The method was immunoSEQ multiplex PCR; TCRdb's version includes in-frame clones alone and lacks a portion of them. The sample lists some 460,000 clones; 87% were seen once. Sequencing was performed on PBMCs or T cells enriched from blood (not recorded which). All receptors come from a woman younger than 35 with acute COVID-19. Both conserved end residues are part of each CDR3. D genes are given only for firm matches. Expanded clones get a size class; other rows say once, few or many, or leave the size out.

clone_size: NA
j_call: TRBJ2-3
v_call: TRBV3-1/TRBV3-2
d_call: TRBD2
cdr3_aa: CASSQVAWEGSGTDTQYF
cdr3_nt: TGTGCCAGCAGCCAAGTGGCATGGGAGGGTAGCGGCACAGATACGCAGTATTTT

clone_size: NA
j_call: TRBJ2-3
v_call: TRBV7-8
d_call: TRBD1
cdr3_aa: CATRQGPTDTQYF
cdr3_nt: TGTGCCACCCGACAGGGACCCACAGATACGCAGTATTTT

clone_size: NA
j_call: TRBJ2-5
v_call: TRBV5-1
d_call: NA
cdr3_aa: CASSLEWRDRQETQYF
cdr3_nt: TGCGCCAGCAGCTTGGAATGGCGGGACAGACAAGAGACCCAGTACTTC

clone_size: NA
j_call: TRBJ1-6
v_call: TRBV19
d_call: NA
cdr3_aa: CASNDRTYNSPLHF
cdr3_nt: TGTGCCAGTAACGACAGGACTTATAATTCACCCCTCCACTTT

clone_size: once
j_call: TRBJ1-1
v_call: TRBV12-3/TRBV12-4
d_call: NA
cdr3_aa: CASSLGGVIEAFF
cdr3_nt: TGTGCCAGCAGTTTGGGGGGGGTGATTGAAGCTTTCTTT

clone_size: once
j_call: TRBJ2-7
v_call: TRBV6-6
d_call: TRBD1
cdr3_aa: CASSLQDRSSYEQYF
cdr3_nt: TGTGCCAGCAGTCTCCAGGACAGGTCATCCTACGAGCAGTACTTC

clone_size: NA
j_call: TRBJ1-6
v_call: TRBV7-6
d_call: NA
cdr3_aa: CASSLQGSYNSPLHF
cdr3_nt: TGTGCCAGCAGCTTACAGGGTTCCTATAATTCACCCCTCCACTTT

clone_size: NA
j_call: TRBJ1-5
v_call: TRBV7-9
d_call: NA
cdr3_aa: CASSEGKNNQPQHF
cdr3_nt: TGTGCCAGCTCGGAGGGCAAGAACAATCAGCCCCAGCATTTT

clone_size: NA
j_call: TRBJ1-5
v_call: TRBV19
d_call: NA
cdr3_aa: CASSIERRYNQPQHF
cdr3_nt: TGTGCCAGTAGTATCGAACGGAGGTACAATCAGCCCCAGCATTTT

clone_size: NA
j_call: TRBJ2-7
v_call: TRBV29-1
d_call: NA
cdr3_aa: CSVVTGRSEQYF
cdr3_nt: TGCAGCGTTGTAACGGGAAGGTCCGAGCAGTACTTC

clone_size: NA
j_call: TRBJ1-2
v_call: TRBV29-1
d_call: TRBD1
cdr3_aa: CSVGQEDGYTF
cdr3_nt: TGCAGCGTCGGACAGGAGGATGGCTACACCTTC

clone_size: NA
j_call: TRBJ2-7
v_call: TRBV18
d_call: NA
cdr3_aa: CASSPRGNAGVYEQYF
cdr3_nt: TGTGCCAGCTCACCCAGGGGAAACGCGGGAGTTTACGAGCAGTACTTC

clone_size: NA
j_call: TRBJ2-7
v_call: TRBV6-5
d_call: TRBD1
cdr3_aa: CAAKGTGVDEQYF
cdr3_nt: TGTGCCGCCAAGGGGACAGGGGTCGACGAGCAGTACTTC

clone_size: NA
j_call: TRBJ1-3
v_call: TRBV7-2
d_call: NA
cdr3_aa: CASSLSRGNTIYF
cdr3_nt: TGTGCCAGCAGCTTATCCAGGGGAAACACCATATATTTT

clone_size: once
j_call: TRBJ2-1
v_call: TRBV5-4
d_call: NA
cdr3_aa: CASSLESYNEQFF
cdr3_nt: TGTGCCAGCAGCTTGGAATCATACAATGAGCAGTTCTTC

clone_size: NA
j_call: TRBJ2-4
v_call: TRBV12-5
d_call: TRBD2
cdr3_aa: CASGPLTSGGLAKNIQYF
cdr3_nt: TGTGCTAGTGGTCCCCTGACTAGCGGGGGGTTAGCCAAAAACATTCAGTACTTC

clone_size: NA
j_call: TRBJ1-6
v_call: TRBV10-3
d_call: TRBD1
cdr3_aa: CAIRGTGSSPLHF
cdr3_nt: TGTGCCATCAGAGGGACAGGGAGTTCACCCCTCCACTTT

clone_size: NA
j_call: TRBJ2-1
v_call: TRBV28
d_call: TRBD1
cdr3_aa: CASTLGQGGWEQFF
cdr3_nt: TGTGCCAGCACCTTGGGACAGGGGGGCTGGGAGCAGTTCTTC

clone_size: NA
j_call: TRBJ2-2
v_call: TRBV4-1
d_call: TRBD2
cdr3_aa: CASSQVASGGNTGELFF
cdr3_nt: TGCGCCAGCAGCCAAGTCGCCAGCGGGGGGAACACCGGGGAGCTGTTTTTT

clone_size: NA
j_call: TRBJ2-3
v_call: TRBV5-1
d_call: TRBD1
cdr3_aa: CASSLGTGDPDTQYF
cdr3_nt: TGCGCCAGCAGCTTGGGGACAGGAGATCCAGATACGCAGTATTTT

clone_size: NA
j_call: TRBJ2-3
v_call: TRBV11-3
d_call: NA
cdr3_aa: CASSSQWGEGTDTQYF
cdr3_nt: TGTGCCAGCAGCTCCCAGTGGGGGGAGGGCACAGATACGCAGTATTTT

clone_size: NA
j_call: TRBJ1-2
v_call: TRBV18
d_call: NA
cdr3_aa: CASSPENLGGYGYTF
cdr3_nt: TGTGCCAGCTCACCCGAGAACTTGGGCGGGTATGGCTACACCTTC

clone_size: NA
j_call: TRBJ2-5
v_call: TRBV2
d_call: NA
cdr3_aa: CASTTNPRGSETQYF
cdr3_nt: TGTGCCAGCACCACTAACCCCAGGGGATCAGAGACCCAGTACTTC

clone_size: NA
j_call: TRBJ2-1
v_call: TRBV2
d_call: TRBD1
cdr3_aa: CASRLGQGWNEQFF
cdr3_nt: TGTGCCAGCAGGTTGGGACAGGGGTGGAATGAGCAGTTCTTC

clone_size: NA
j_call: TRBJ2-2
v_call: TRBV6-2/TRBV6-3
d_call: NA
cdr3_aa: CASSSPTRFGELFF
cdr3_nt: TGTGCCAGCAGTTCTCCGACTAGATTCGGGGAGCTGTTTTTT

clone_size: NA
j_call: TRBJ2-7
v_call: TRBV2
d_call: NA
cdr3_aa: CAIRVPLRAEQYF
cdr3_nt: TGTGCCATCAGGGTCCCTTTGAGGGCCGAGCAGTACTTC

clone_size: NA
j_call: TRBJ1-1
v_call: TRBV5-5
d_call: NA
cdr3_aa: CASSFITGNTEAFF
cdr3_nt: TGTGCCAGCAGCTTTATTACGGGGAACACTGAAGCTTTCTTT

clone_size: once
j_call: TRBJ1-4
v_call: TRBV29-1
d_call: NA
cdr3_aa: CSVLGLDSNEKLFF
cdr3_nt: TGCAGCGTCTTGGGACTGGACTCTAATGAAAAACTGTTTTTT

clone_size: NA
j_call: TRBJ2-7
v_call: TRBV27
d_call: TRBD1
cdr3_aa: CASSSQGARREQYF
cdr3_nt: TGTGCCAGCAGTTCCCAGGGGGCGCGACGCGAGCAGTACTTC

clone_size: NA
j_call: TRBJ1-2
v_call: TRBV4-1
d_call: TRBD1
cdr3_aa: CASSQADRGPFGYTF
cdr3_nt: TGCGCCAGCAGCCAAGCGGACAGGGGGCCGTTTGGCTACACCTTC

clone_size: NA
j_call: TRBJ1-4
v_call: TRBV19
d_call: TRBD1
cdr3_aa: CASSSGTGAEKLFF
cdr3_nt: TGTGCCAGTAGCTCCGGGACAGGGGCTGAAAAACTGTTTTTT

clone_size: NA
j_call: TRBJ2-1
v_call: TRBV24-1
d_call: TRBD2
cdr3_aa: CATSDLGLAGDNEQFF
cdr3_nt: TGTGCCACCAGTGACTTGGGACTAGCGGGTGACAATGAGCAGTTCTTC

clone_size: NA
j_call: TRBJ2-1
v_call: TRBV7-3
d_call: TRBD2
cdr3_aa: CASSLNGGAYYDEQFF
cdr3_nt: TGTGCCAGCAGCTTAAACGGGGGGGCCTATTACGATGAGCAGTTCTTC

clone_size: NA
j_call: TRBJ2-5
v_call: TRBV10-2
d_call: NA
cdr3_aa: CATLLGGGEETQYF
cdr3_nt: TGCGCCACCCTTCTTGGAGGGGGCGAAGAGACCCAGTACTTC

clone_size: NA
j_call: TRBJ2-1
v_call: TRBV15
d_call: TRBD2
cdr3_aa: CATSLRAGGNNEQFF
cdr3_nt: TGTGCCACCAGCCTAAGAGCGGGGGGCAACAATGAGCAGTTCTTC

clone_size: NA
j_call: TRBJ2-1
v_call: TRBV4-3
d_call: NA
cdr3_aa: CASSQDLGWYEQFF
cdr3_nt: TGCGCCAGCAGCCAAGATCTAGGCTGGTATGAGCAGTTCTTC

clone_size: NA
j_call: TRBJ1-1
v_call: TRBV9
d_call: NA
cdr3_aa: CASSVAAQNTEAFF
cdr3_nt: TGTGCCAGCAGCGTAGCTGCGCAGAACACTGAAGCTTTCTTT

clone_size: NA
j_call: TRBJ2-2
v_call: TRBV11-2
d_call: NA
cdr3_aa: CASSLLSGANTGELFF
cdr3_nt: TGTGCCAGCAGCTTATTATCGGGAGCAAACACCGGGGAGCTGTTTTTT

clone_size: NA
j_call: TRBJ2-1
v_call: TRBV5-1
d_call: TRBD2
cdr3_aa: CASSLRGGDYNEQFF
cdr3_nt: TGCGCCAGCAGCTTACGCGGGGGTGACTACAATGAGCAGTTCTTC

clone_size: NA
j_call: TRBJ1-6
v_call: TRBV7-8
d_call: NA
cdr3_aa: CASSSMDRSHSPLHF
cdr3_nt: TGTGCCAGCAGCTCGATGGACAGATCACATTCACCCCTCCACTTT

clone_size: NA
j_call: TRBJ2-7
v_call: TRBV4-2
d_call: TRBD1
cdr3_aa: CASSQGQGTSSYEQYF
cdr3_nt: TGTGCCAGCAGCCAAGGACAGGGAACCAGCTCCTACGAGCAGTACTTC

clone_size: few
j_call: TRBJ2-2
v_call: TRBV7-6
d_call: NA
cdr3_aa: CASSPAGLTGELFF
cdr3_nt: TGTGCCAGCAGCCCCGCAGGGCTCACCGGGGAGCTGTTTTTT

clone_size: few
j_call: TRBJ1-4
v_call: TRBV2
d_call: NA
cdr3_aa: CASSYAATNEKLFF
cdr3_nt: TGTGCCAGCAGTTATGCGGCAACTAATGAAAAACTGTTTTTT

clone_size: NA
j_call: TRBJ2-5
v_call: TRBV18
d_call: TRBD2
cdr3_aa: CASSPPAGVVETQYF
cdr3_nt: TGTGCCAGCTCACCACCAGCGGGAGTAGTAGAGACCCAGTACTTC

clone_size: NA
j_call: TRBJ1-4
v_call: TRBV25-1
d_call: NA
cdr3_aa: CASSDLGGMGEKLFF
cdr3_nt: TGTGCCAGCAGTGATTTAGGGGGTATGGGTGAAAAACTGTTTTTT

clone_size: NA
j_call: TRBJ1-5
v_call: TRBV19
d_call: NA
cdr3_aa: CASSILGVGQPQHF
cdr3_nt: TGTGCCAGTAGTATTCTAGGGGTTGGCCAGCCCCAGCATTTT

clone_size: NA
j_call: TRBJ2-3
v_call: TRBV29-1
d_call: TRBD1
cdr3_aa: CSVGGGQGADTQYF
cdr3_nt: TGCAGCGTGGGGGGGGGACAGGGCGCAGATACGCAGTATTTT

clone_size: NA
j_call: TRBJ2-1
v_call: TRBV11-3
d_call: NA
cdr3_aa: CASSLGGGSNNEQFF
cdr3_nt: TGTGCCAGCAGCTTAGGTGGAGGCTCAAACAATGAGCAGTTCTTC

clone_size: NA
j_call: TRBJ2-1
v_call: TRBV6-7
d_call: TRBD2
cdr3_aa: CASSSPGLAYEQFF
cdr3_nt: TGTGCCAGCAGTTCCCCGGGACTAGCCTATGAGCAGTTCTTC

clone_size: once
j_call: TRBJ1-5
v_call: TRBV19
d_call: TRBD1
cdr3_aa: CASGGQGAHQPQHF
cdr3_nt: TGTGCCAGTGGGGGACAGGGGGCGCATCAGCCCCAGCATTTT

clone_size: NA
j_call: TRBJ2-7
v_call: TRBV6-5
d_call: TRBD1
cdr3_aa: CASRDPGGFYEQYF
cdr3_nt: TGTGCCAGCAGAGACCCAGGGGGCTTTTACGAGCAGTACTTC